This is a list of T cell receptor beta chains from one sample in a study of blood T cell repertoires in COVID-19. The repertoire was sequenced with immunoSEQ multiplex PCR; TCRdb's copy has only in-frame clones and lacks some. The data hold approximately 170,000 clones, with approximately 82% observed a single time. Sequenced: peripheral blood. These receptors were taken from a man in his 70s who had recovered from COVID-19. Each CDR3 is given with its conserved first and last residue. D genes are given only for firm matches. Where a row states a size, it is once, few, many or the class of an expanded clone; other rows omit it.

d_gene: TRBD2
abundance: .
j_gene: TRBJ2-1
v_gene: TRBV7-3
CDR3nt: TGTGCCAGCAGCTTATCCCCGGGACTAGCGGGAGGGATGGGCAATGAGCAGTTCTTC
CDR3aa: CASSLSPGLAGGMGNEQFF

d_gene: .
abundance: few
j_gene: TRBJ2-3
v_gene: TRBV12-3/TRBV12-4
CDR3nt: TGTGCCAGCAGCCTCGTTGGGGGCACGCAGTATTTT
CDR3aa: CASSLVGGTQYF

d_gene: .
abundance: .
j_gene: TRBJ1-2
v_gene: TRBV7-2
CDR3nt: TGTGCCAGCAGCTTAAGAGGGAACTATGGCTACACCTTC
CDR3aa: CASSLRGNYGYTF

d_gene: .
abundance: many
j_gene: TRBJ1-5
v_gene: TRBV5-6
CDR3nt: TGTGCCAGCAGCCCGACCTTTCAGGGGCCCCAGCATTTT
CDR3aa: CASSPTFQGPQHF

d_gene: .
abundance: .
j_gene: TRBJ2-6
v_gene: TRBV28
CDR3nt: TGTGCCAGCACCGGCGGCCGCTCTGGGGCCAACGTCCTGACTTTC
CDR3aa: CASTGGRSGANVLTF

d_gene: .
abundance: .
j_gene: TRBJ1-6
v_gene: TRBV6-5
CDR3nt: TGTGCCAGCAGGACTAGGAGAGATTCACCCCTCCACTTT
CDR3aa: CASRTRRDSPLHF

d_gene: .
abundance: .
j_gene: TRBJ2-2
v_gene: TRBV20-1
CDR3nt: TGCAGTGCCGGACAGACCGGGGAGCTGTTTTTT
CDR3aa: CSAGQTGELFF

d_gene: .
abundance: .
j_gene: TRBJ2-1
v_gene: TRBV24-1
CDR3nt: TGTGCCACCAGTGATCCCCGGGTCAATGAGCAGTTCTTC
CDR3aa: CATSDPRVNEQFF

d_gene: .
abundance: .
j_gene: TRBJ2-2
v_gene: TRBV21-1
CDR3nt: TGTGCCAGCAGCAGCCACAGGGGGGGGATCGTAACCGGGGAGCTGTTTTTT
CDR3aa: CASSSHRGGIVTGELFF

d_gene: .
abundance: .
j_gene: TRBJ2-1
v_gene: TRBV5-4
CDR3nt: TGTGCCAGCAGCTTGGCCGGGCGGGTCTCCTACAATGAGCAGTTCTTC
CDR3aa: CASSLAGRVSYNEQFF

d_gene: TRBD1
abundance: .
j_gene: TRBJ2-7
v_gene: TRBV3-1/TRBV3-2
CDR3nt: TGTGCCAGCAGCCATCAAATCGGGACAGGGGACCTATACGAGCAGTACTTC
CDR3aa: CASSHQIGTGDLYEQYF

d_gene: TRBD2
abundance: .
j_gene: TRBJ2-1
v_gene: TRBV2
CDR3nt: TGTGCCAGCAGTTCGGGACTAGCGGACAATGAGCAGTTCTTC
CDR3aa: CASSSGLADNEQFF

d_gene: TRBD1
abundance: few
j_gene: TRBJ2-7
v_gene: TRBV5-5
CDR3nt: TGTGCCAGCAGCTTGCCTCCTACTGGGACAGGGATGGACGAGCAGTACTTC
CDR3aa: CASSLPPTGTGMDEQYF